The 13 T cell receptor beta chains in this list originate from one sample, sequenced in a study of CD8 T cells in Susac syndrome. After extraction with the RNeasy kit, roughly 0.5 to 1 ug of the RNA was reverse transcribed using random hexamers. Each CDR3 protein is one row after TCRdb ran MiXCR on the immunoSEQ multiplex PCR reads. The repertoire holds hundreds of thousands of distinct CDR3 sequences, with around 93% as singletons. Sequenced sample: CD4+ T cells from PBMCs. These receptors originate from a human donor with Susac syndrome.

The chain recombines TRBV9 with TRBJ1-3, with a tentative D call TRBD1 (5 bases). The CDR3 loop spans 14 amino acids. Germline lookup yields CDR1 SGDLS and CDR2 YYNGEE. Trimming removed 3 bases at V and 2 bases at J, with 9 bases between. DNA for the CDR3: TGTGCCAGCAGCGCCTCGGGGCCTGGAAACACCATATATTTT. It encodes CASSASGPGNTIYF.

This chain uses TRBV9 with TRBJ2-1; D call uncertain. Germline V CDR1 and CDR2: SGDLS, YYNGEE. The CDR3 consists of 14 residues. V was cut by 7 bases and J by 4 bases, with 15 bases left in between. The CDR3 reads CASGSGAEYNEQFF. In DNA form, the CDR3 reads TGTGCCAGCGGCTCTGGCGCCGAATACAATGAGCAGTTCTTC.

J is TRBJ1-2 and V is TRBV7-9; D is undetermined. Germline V CDR1 and CDR2: SEHNR, FQNEAQ (reference sequence). CDR3 length: 13 residues. Between the trimmed V and J ends, which lost 4 bases and 8 bases, there was a span of 14 bases. Here the CDR3 reads CASSSSPYEGYTF. CDR3 bases: TGTGCCAGCAGCTCGAGTCCCTATGAAGGCTACACCTTC.

The CDR3 coding sequence is TGCAGCGTCGTACCCCTTCGACAAGCCTACGAGCAGTACTTC. It encodes CSVVPLRQAYEQYF. V is TRBV29-1 and J is TRBJ2-7; D gene ambiguous. The V and J ends lost 6 bases and 2 bases respectively, with 17 bases between them. The CDR3 spans 14 residues. The V gene's germline CDR1 is SQVTM and CDR2 ANQGSEA.

Remarks on this clonotype: A read error may account for a junction end that differs from germline. V gene TRBV7-9 combines with J gene TRBJ2-5, with no clear D. CDR3 length: 11 amino acids. In germline, CDR1 is SEHNR, CDR2 FQNEAQ (reference sequence). The CDR3 DNA is TGTTCCAGTGGGCAGCAAGAGACCCAGTACTTC. This translates into CSSGQQETQYF.

As for this clonotype: One end of the junction does not line up with germline, which may come from a read error. This chain joins TRBV20-1 and TRBJ1-2; 8 bases agree with TRBD1. Germline-derived CDR1 and CDR2 are DFQATT and SNEGSKA (reference sequence). The CDR3 runs to 13 residues. The CDR3 DNA is TGCAGTGCTACCCGGACAGGGTACTACGGCTACACCTTC. Translation gives CSATRTGYYGYTF.

The chain couples TRBV20-1 to TRBJ1-2, with D uncertain. Trimming removed 6 bases from V and 7 bases from J, with 9 bases in between. CDR1 and CDR2 from the germline V gene are DFQATT and SNEGSKA (reference sequence). This CDR3 region has 10 residues. CDR3 nucleotides: TGCAGTGCCGTTTTTGGTGGCTACACCTTC. It yields the protein CSAVFGGYTF.

Only one count was recorded for this clonotype. The rearrangement uses TRBV6-5 and TRBJ2-7, with D hard to call. The germline gives CDR1 MNHEY, CDR2 SVGAGI. V lost 0 bases, J lost 2 bases, and 8 bases lay in between. The CDR3 is 14 amino acids. The CDR3 loop reads CASSYSPGTYEQYF. In DNA, the CDR3 is TGTGCCAGCAGTTACTCGCCAGGAACCTACGAGCAGTACTTC.

The chain recombines TRBV20-1 with TRBJ2-5; the match to TRBD2 covers 11 bases. The CDR3 sequence is 13 residues long. The germline gives CDR1 DFQATT, CDR2 SNEGSKA (reference sequence). The J segment lost 3 bases and the V segment lost 5 bases, leaving 2 bases of the junction unmatched. Here the CDR3 DNA reads TGCAGTGCTCCGACTAGCGGGGAAGAGACCCAGTACTTC. Encoded protein: CSAPTSGEETQYF.

This sequence joins TRBV7-9 and TRBJ1-2; TRBD1 matches 9 bases. The CDR3 sequence is 17 residues long. V lost 2 bases to trimming and J lost 0 bases; unmatched junction nucleotides: 7. In germline, CDR1 is SEHNR, CDR2 FQNEAQ (reference sequence). The CDR3 DNA reads as TGTGCCAGCAGCTTAAAGGGACAGGGCCCATCTAACTATGGCTACACCTTC. This codes for CASSLKGQGPSNYGYTF.

The chain is built from TRBV5-1 and TRBJ2-7, with D hard to call. Germline V lookup: CDR1 SGHRS, CDR2 YFSETQ. V shed 7 bases and J shed 2 bases, with 16 bases lying between them. The CDR3 is 14 amino acids. The CDR3 reads CASSSPGEAYEQYF. CDR3 nucleotides: TGCGCCAGCTCATCACCCGGCGAGGCCTACGAGCAGTACTTC.

J is TRBJ1-2 and V is TRBV12-3 or TRBV12-4, with 7 bases aligning to TRBD1. The V and J ends lost 7 bases and 5 bases, in that order; junction bases with no gene match: 16. The CDR3 is 16 residues long. In DNA form, the CDR3 reads TGTGCCAGCACCAGGCTCGGGACAGCAAAAAATTATGGCTACACCTTC. This encodes CASTRLGTAKNYGYTF.

CDR3 in DNA: TGTGCCAGCAGTTACTCAGCGAATCAGCCCCAGCATTTT. Its protein product is CASSYSANQPQHF. The rearrangement links TRBV6-6 to TRBJ1-5, with no clear D. The V gene's germline CDR1 is MNHNY and CDR2 SVGAGI (reference sequence). The CDR3 covers 13 residues. V lost 0 bases, J lost 4 bases, and 4 bases lay in between.